This T cell receptor (beta chain) is drawn from a study of blood T cell repertoires in COVID-19. For the study at large: From T cells, B-cell-depleted T cells, or PBMCs came the material, which was cDNA or gDNA.

Clones were read by immunoSEQ multiplex PCR, and TCRdb kept only the in-frame ones, dropping some. This table has about 360,000 clones, approximately 86% appearing once. This clone was recorded only once. The V and J ends lost 4 bases and 6 bases, in that order; junction bases with no gene match: 10. Germline V gene sequence: CDR1 SGHRS, CDR2 YFSETQ. This CDR3 spans 15 amino acids. The sequence came from a woman aged 55 to 70 with COVID-19, enrolled during active disease. This rearrangement joins TRBV5-1 to TRBJ2-4, with 7 bases aligning to TRBD1. Material: peripheral blood. CDR3 protein: CASSPDREVGNIQYF. CDR3 bases: TGCGCCAGCAGCCCTGACAGGGAAGTAGGAAACATTCAGTACTTC.